The next 5 T cell receptor beta chains were all read from a single sample in a study of CD8 T cells in ankylosing spondylitis. TCRdb re-analysed the 5' RACE reads in MiXCR, keeping a single row per CDR3 protein. The table has about 31,000 distinct CDR3 sequences, about 7.2% seen once. Sequencing was carried out using blood, either unsorted or a sorted T cell fraction (not recorded which). Every receptor here comes from a male donor with ankylosing spondylitis or in good health (not recorded which).

This clonotype was observed many times. The V call is TRBV5-1, the J call TRBJ1-1, with 7 nucleotides matching TRBD1. Germline V gene lookup returns CDR1 SGHRS and CDR2 YFSETQ. The length of the CDR3 is 13 residues. The J segment lost 7 bases and the V segment lost 2 bases, leaving 5 bases of the junction unmatched. In nucleotides, the CDR3 is TGCGCCAGCAGCTTAGGGGGCTCGGGTGAAGCTTTCTTT. This gives the protein CASSLGGSGEAFF.

This clonotype has at least ten counts. The CDR3 region is CASLREMGTDTQYF. The CDR3 nucleotides read TGTGCCAGTTTGCGGGAGATGGGCACAGATACGCAGTATTTT. V is TRBV2 and J is TRBJ2-3, with TRBD2 matching 7 bases. The V segment lost 9 bases and the J segment 1 base; nucleotides outside the gene matches: 7. Germline V CDR1 and CDR2: SNHLY, FYNNEI. There are 14 residues in the CDR3. The full variable domain, in which reference TRBV2 and TRBJ2-3 provide the parts outside the CDR3, is EPEVTQTPSHQVTQMGQEVILRCVPISNHLYFYWYRQILGQKVEFLVSFYNNEISEKSEIFDDQFSVERPDGSNFTLKIRSTKLEDSAMYFCASLREMGTDTQYFGPGTRLTVL.

This clonotype was recorded at least ten times. This chain uses TRBV10-2 with TRBJ2-5; D is possibly TRBD1 (6 bases). The CDR3 is 21 amino acids. V gave up 2 bases and J gave up 3 bases, with 31 bases separating them. Germline V gives CDR1 WSHSY, CDR2 SAAADI. The CDR3 sequence is CASSETSFGRTELRGKETQYF. The CDR3 bases are TGCGCCAGCAGTGAGACGTCATTTGGTAGGACGGAACTTAGGGGGAAAGAGACCCAGTACTTC.

This clonotype was observed a handful of times. CDR3: CATSTWDAGVIPYNEQFF. For the CDR3, the DNA is TGTGCCACCAGCACATGGGATGCGGGAGTGATCCCCTACAATGAGCAGTTCTTC. J is TRBJ2-1 and V is TRBV15; 7 bases align to TRBD2. V was clipped by 4 bases and J by 2 bases; unmatched bases: 14. CDR1 and CDR2 from the germline V gene are LNHNV and YYDKDF (reference sequence). The CDR3 spans 18 residues. The variable domain in full, completed from reference TRBV15 and TRBJ2-1, reads DAMVIQNPRYQVTQFGKPVTLSCSQTLNHNVMYWYQQKSSQAPKLLFHYYDKDFNNEADTPDNFQSRRPNTSFCFLDIRSPGLGDTAMYLCATSTWDAGVIPYNEQFFGPGTRLTVL.

This clonotype was seen only a few times. The chain links TRBV20-1 to TRBJ2-1; D may be TRBD2 (5 bases). Per the germline V gene, CDR1 is DFQATT and CDR2 is SNEGSKA (reference sequence). Trimming pared 0 bases from V and 0 bases from J, leaving 18 bases between. There are 18 residues in the CDR3. CDR3 in amino acids: CSARDFLGGGSSYNEQFF. CDR3 bases: TGCAGTGCTAGAGATTTCTTGGGTGGAGGAAGCTCCTACAATGAGCAGTTCTTC.